These 14 T cell receptor beta chains were sequenced from one sample in a study of Graves' ophthalmopathy and Graves' hyperthyroidism. TCR beta CDR3 regions were amplified from RNA transcripts. HTBI-primed first-round RT-PCR preceded second-round multiplex PCR. TCRdb re-derived calls from the multiplex PCR reads in MiXCR, one entry per CDR3 protein. The data hold hundreds of thousands of distinct CDR3 sequences, with approximately 15% observed a single time. Sequenced sample: blood. The receptor set was obtained from a woman aged 25 to 39 with Graves' ophthalmopathy.

A word on this clonotype: The CDR3 ends on some other residue instead of the conserved phenylalanine or tryptophan, so this is likely a read error. This sequence joins TRBV12-3 or TRBV12-4 and TRBJ2-7, with D unclear. This CDR3 is built from 13 residues. V lost 2 bases to trimming and J lost 1 base, with 6 bases between them. Written as DNA, the CDR3 is TGTGCCAGCAGTTTATCGGAATCCTACGAGCAGTACTTA. It specifies CASSLSESYEQYL.

This clonotype was recorded many times. V is TRBV25-1 and J is TRBJ2-5; D unclear. The length of the CDR3 is 13 residues. The germline V gene encodes CDR1 MGHDK and CDR2 SYGVNS. The germline V and J ends were trimmed by 8 bases and 5 bases, with 15 bases remaining between them. CDR3 protein: CASGARVGETQYF. The CDR3 nucleotides read TGTGCCAGCGGCGCCCGGGTTGGGGAGACCCAGTACTTC.

This sequence joins TRBV10-3 and TRBJ1-1, with TRBD1 matching over 7 bases. CDR1 is ENHRY, CDR2 SYGVKD, per germline. This CDR3 has 13 residues. The junction had 7 bases not matched to a gene; V was cut back by 0 bases and J by 12 bases. This CDR3 is CAISESRGQRTFF. The CDR3 nucleotides are TGTGCCATCAGTGAGTCGAGGGGGCAGAGAACTTTCTTT.

The table lists this clonotype with many counts. This rearrangement joins TRBV7-9 to TRBJ1-5, with a weak D call TRBD1 (5 bases). Deletions cut 5 bases from V and 3 bases from J, with 14 bases between. The CDR3 has 15 residues. Germline V lookup: CDR1 SEHNR, CDR2 FQNEAQ (reference sequence). CDR3: CASSKDILPNQPQHF. CDR3 DNA: TGTGCCAGCAGCAAGGACATCTTACCCAATCAGCCCCAGCATTTT.

This clonotype was observed many times. This rearrangement joins TRBV24-1 to TRBJ1-1; D perhaps matches TRBD1 (5 bases). V lost 4 bases to trimming and J lost 3 bases, with 8 bases between them. Germline loops: CDR1 KGHDR, CDR2 SFDVKD. The CDR3 sequence is 13 residues long. The CDR3 is CATSDTGYTEAFF. The CDR3 nucleotides are TGTGCCACCAGTGACACAGGTTACACTGAAGCTTTCTTT.

This clonotype was observed at least ten times. Because the CDR3 is missing its conserved closing phenylalanine or tryptophan, this is likely a read error. The chain uses TRBV6-1 and TRBJ2-7; D is possibly TRBD1 (5 bases). Trimming shortened V by 3 bases and J by 2 bases, and 17 bases separated the two germline ends. In germline, CDR1 is MNHNS, CDR2 SASEGT. This CDR3 is 16 amino acids long. CDR3 in DNA: TGTGCCAGCAGTGAGTGGCAGGGAAATCTCCCCTACGAGCAGTACCTC. Protein sequence: CASSEWQGNLPYEQYL.

This clonotype was detected ten times or more. The CDR3 is CASSPPPQENYGYTF. As DNA, the CDR3 is TGTGCCAGCTCACCACCCCCCCAGGAGAACTATGGCTACACCTTC. J is TRBJ1-2 and V is TRBV18; D is ambiguous. Per germline, CDR1 KGHSH and CDR2 LQKENI. Trimming left V 0 bases short and J 2 bases short, with 10 bases between. The CDR3 is 15 amino acids. Based on the CDR3 plus reference TRBV18 and TRBJ1-2, the full variable domain is NAGVMQNPRHLVRRRGQEARLRCSPMKGHSHVYWYRQLPEEGLKFMVYLQKENIIDESGMPKERFSAEFPKEGPSILRIQQVVRGDSAAYFCASSPPPQENYGYTFGSGTRLTVV.

This clonotype has a count of ten or more. The chain is built from TRBV6-1 and TRBJ2-7; 13 bases are shared with TRBD2. This CDR3 region has 14 residues. V lost 6 bases, J lost 6 bases, and 5 bases stayed unmatched. Germline CDR1 is MNHNS and CDR2 is SASEGT. The CDR3 here is CASRPGTSGTEQYF. CDR3 DNA: TGTGCCAGCAGGCCCGGGACTAGCGGGACCGAGCAGTACTTC.

The chain is built from TRBV20-1 and TRBJ1-2; D unclear. CDR3 length: 12 amino acids. Per germline, CDR1 DFQATT and CDR2 SNEGSKA (reference sequence). In DNA, the CDR3 is TGCAGCTTTGGGCCAGATTCCTATGGCTACACCTTC. Translating it yields CSFGPDSYGYTF.

The CDR3 DNA sequence: TGCGCCAGCAGAAGGGACAGGGGGGCCTATGGCTACACCTTC. The encoded protein is CASRRDRGAYGYTF. V and J are TRBV5-1 and TRBJ1-2, with 11 bases aligning to TRBD1. The trim removed 5 bases at V and 4 bases at J, leaving 4 bases unmatched. CDR1 and CDR2 (germline): SGHRS, YFSETQ. This CDR3 comprises 14 residues.

This clonotype was found many times. The CDR3 reads CAWSAGQGNYGYTF. The CDR3 bases are TGTGCCTGGAGTGCTGGACAGGGGAACTATGGCTACACCTTC. V is TRBV30 and J is TRBJ1-2; 9 bases agree with TRBD1. Germline lookup yields CDR1 GTSNPN and CDR2 SVGIG (reference sequence). V was pared by 1 base and J by 2 bases, with 2 bases of the junction left unmatched. The CDR3 is 14 residues long.

This clonotype has a handful of counts. This could be a read error, since a much larger clone is one nucleotide away. The rearrangement links TRBV2 to TRBJ1-2; no clear D gene. The CDR3 is 10 amino acids. The V end lost 7 bases, the J end lost 4 bases, and 4 bases lay between the germline ends. Looked up from germline, CDR1 is SNHLY and CDR2 is FYNNEI. CDR3 in amino acids: CASMSYGYTF. As DNA, the CDR3 is TGTGCCAGCATGAGCTATGGCTACACCTTC.

This clonotype was picked up many times. The chain employs TRBV6-1 and TRBJ2-2; possible D gene TRBD2, 6 bases. CDR1 MNHNS and CDR2 SASEGT come from the germline V gene. The CDR3 is 15 residues long. The V and J ends lost 7 bases and 1 base respectively, with 13 bases between them. The CDR3 protein is CASTRGLLNTGELFF. Written as DNA, the CDR3 is TGTGCCAGCACCCGGGGACTCCTGAACACCGGGGAGCTGTTTTTT.

This clonotype has ten or more counts. The chain recombines TRBV11-2 with TRBJ2-5, with TRBD2 identical over 13 bases. Trimming cost V 0 bases and J 6 bases; bases outside gene matches: 13. The CDR3 length is 19 residues. The V gene's germline CDR1 is SGHAT and CDR2 FQNNGV. CDR3 loop: CASSLDSWGTSGVSQTQYF. CDR3 sequence (DNA): TGTGCCAGCAGCTTAGACAGTTGGGGGACTAGCGGGGTTTCGCAGACCCAGTACTTC.